Below are 25 T cell receptor beta chains sequenced from a single sample in a study of T-cell reconstitution after alpha-beta-depleted transplantation in children. Preparation of the TCRbeta library involved a method that used unique molecular identifiers. TCRdb passed the PCR reads through MiXCR, listing each CDR3 protein once. This table holds over 450,000 distinct CDR3 sequences, about 10% found once. Sample: PBMCs, taken before TCRalphabeta/CD19-depleted stem cell transplant. The receptor source for this set is a child aged 2 to 10 with inherited bone marrow failure, due to receive a stem cell transplant.

This clonotype was found many times. J is TRBJ2-2 and V is TRBV6-2 or TRBV6-3; 11 nucleotides line up with TRBD2. Trimming took 2 bases from V and 7 from J; bases not matched to a gene: 3. The germline gives CDR1 MNHEY, CDR2 SVGEGT. The CDR3 is made up of 15 amino acids. CDR3 in amino acids: CASSYELAGVGELFF. In DNA form, the CDR3 reads TGTGCCAGCAGTTACGAACTAGCGGGAGTCGGGGAGCTGTTTTTT.

This clonotype appeared many times. J is TRBJ2-2 and V is TRBV5-1; 7 bases are a match to TRBD1. The junction had 0 bases not matched to a gene; V was cut back by 3 bases and J by 7 bases. The CDR3 contains 12 residues. Germline V gene lookup returns CDR1 SGHRS and CDR2 YFSETQ. Here the CDR3 DNA reads TGCGCCAGCAGCTGGACAGGCGGGGAGCTGTTTTTT. This encodes CASSWTGGELFF.

This clonotype has a single count. This chain uses TRBV20-1 with TRBJ1-4; D not certain. Trimming took 3 bases from V and 3 from J, leaving 5 bases between them. The CDR3 contains 12 residues. Germline CDR1 DFQATT, CDR2 SNEGSKA (reference sequence). CDR3 residues: CSASLANEKLFF. The DNA for the CDR3 is TGCAGTGCTAGCTTGGCTAATGAAAAACTGTTTTTT.

This clonotype came up a few times. The J gene is TRBJ2-3, the V gene TRBV20-1; 12 nucleotides agree with TRBD2. V shed 0 bases and J 4 bases; nucleotides not matched to a gene: 8. Per germline, CDR1 DFQATT and CDR2 SNEGSKA (reference sequence). This CDR3 spans 17 amino acids. The CDR3 region is CSARDLLAGGPADTQYF. Written as DNA, the CDR3 is TGCAGTGCTAGAGACCTTCTAGCGGGAGGGCCCGCAGATACGCAGTATTTT.

This rearrangement joins TRBV7-1 to TRBJ2-1; D could derive from TRBD1 or TRBD2 (6 bases each). TRBV7-1 is recorded as an ORF, its role being uncertain. The CDR3 extends over 17 amino acids. V was cut by 8 bases and J by 7 bases, with 27 bases left in between. The CDR3 nucleotides are TGTGCCAGCCGATGGGGAGGCGGAGAGGGGGATGGAAATGAGCAGTTCTTC. Its protein is CASRWGGGEGDGNEQFF.

This clonotype has ten or more counts. The chain joins TRBV12-3 or TRBV12-4 to TRBJ2-1; D gene uncertain. The CDR3 sequence is 12 residues long. Trimming shortened V by 6 bases and J by 8 bases, and 11 bases separated the two germline ends. CDR3 in DNA: TGTGCCAGCAGCCCACTAAGATATGAGCAGTTCTTC. Translation: CASSPLRYEQFF.

This clonotype was observed many times. DNA for the CDR3: TGTGCCAGCAGTAGCTGGGACCGGGAGCTGTTTTTT. This encodes CASSSWDRELFF. The chain combines TRBV27 with TRBJ2-2, with D tentatively TRBD1 or TRBD2 (5 bases each). The CDR3 is made up of 12 amino acids. Deletions cut 5 bases from V and 9 bases from J, with 10 bases between. Germline values: CDR1 MNHEY, CDR2 SMNVEV (reference sequence).

Of note for this clonotype: An end of the junction does not agree with germline; a read error may underlie this. This rearrangement joins TRBV7-7 to TRBJ2-1; D is possibly TRBD2 (5 bases). Germline loops: CDR1 SSHAT, CDR2 FNYEAQ (reference sequence). The CDR3 length is 16 residues. CDR3: CASSSSPADNYNEQFF. CDR3 coding DNA: TGTGCTAGCAGCTCTTCCCCAGCGGATAACTACAATGAGCAGTTCTTC.

In its sample, this clonotype was seen many times. CDR3 in amino acids: CASSPPGQGSEQFF. The CDR3 nucleotides are TGTGCCAGCAGTCCCCCAGGACAGGGGAGTGAGCAGTTCTTC. The chain couples TRBV27 to TRBJ2-1; 9 bases align to TRBD1. Losses at the gene ends were 5 bases for V and 9 bases for J; bases not matched to a gene: 8. The CDR3 covers 14 residues. The V gene's germline CDR1 is MNHEY and CDR2 SMNVEV (reference sequence).

There are many counts of this clonotype. This chain connects TRBV5-4 to TRBJ2-5, with 8 nucleotides matching TRBD1. Germline trimming cut 3 bases from V and 4 bases from J; bases unmatched to any gene: 5. From germline, CDR1 is SGHNT and CDR2 YYREEE (reference sequence). The CDR3 runs 14 residues. In nucleotides, the CDR3 is TGTGCCAGCAGCTCCAGGGGGCGCGGAGAGACCCAGTACTTC. It encodes CASSSRGRGETQYF.

This rearrangement joins TRBV4-3 to TRBJ2-1; TRBD2 aligns across 8 bases. This CDR3 has 18 amino acids. CDR1 and CDR2 (germline): LGHNA, YSLEER. V gave up 0 bases and J gave up 5 bases; unmatched junction bases: 12. This chain's CDR3 is CASSQDIRTGRVDNEQFF. The CDR3 bases are TGCGCCAGCAGCCAAGATATTAGAACCGGGAGGGTCGACAATGAGCAGTTCTTC.

The CDR3 nucleotides read TGTGCCAGTAGTAGGCGAGTGGCCTACGAGCAGTACTTC. It yields the protein CASSRRVAYEQYF. This chain joins TRBV19 and TRBJ2-7, with no clear D. CDR1 is LNHDA, CDR2 SQIVND, per germline (reference sequence). The CDR3 runs to 13 residues. V dropped 4 bases and J dropped 2 bases, with 9 bases sitting between them.

Notes on this clonotype: A much larger clone lies a single base off, so this may be a read error. J is TRBJ1-1 and V is TRBV10-3, with 7 bases matching TRBD1. This CDR3 contains 13 residues. Germline CDR1 ENHRY, CDR2 SYGVKD. The CDR3: CAISRDSNTEPFF. In DNA form, the CDR3 reads TGTGCCATCAGTCGGGACAGTAACACTGAACCTTTCTTT.

This clonotype was counted ten times or more. The chain has TRBV2 and TRBJ2-2; maybe TRBD2 (6 bases). V shed 4 bases and J shed 1 base, with 10 bases lying between them. The CDR3 covers 15 residues. The germline gives CDR1 SNHLY, CDR2 FYNNEI. Here the CDR3 reads CASSGAGRNTGELFF. CDR3 sequence (DNA): TGTGCCAGCAGTGGGGCGGGACGGAACACCGGGGAGCTGTTTTTT.

This clonotype has ten or more counts. The chain recombines TRBV6-1 with TRBJ2-5; TRBD1 aligns across 9 bases. V was clipped by 3 bases and J by 5 bases; unmatched bases: 13. Germline lookup yields CDR1 MNHNS and CDR2 SASEGT. The CDR3 is 17 amino acids. The DNA for the CDR3 is TGTGCCAGCAGTGACGATCACAGGGGGCCATGGATGGAGACCCAGTACTTC. Translating gives CASSDDHRGPWMETQYF.

This clonotype has at least ten counts. The chain couples TRBV10-3 to TRBJ2-3; 15 nucleotides match TRBD2. This CDR3 has 19 residues. The junction had 8 bases not matched to a gene; V was cut back by 0 bases and J by 4 bases. From germline, CDR1 is ENHRY and CDR2 SYGVKD. The chain's CDR3 is CAISESWTSGRADPDTQYF. CDR3 coding DNA: TGTGCCATCAGTGAGTCCTGGACTAGCGGGAGGGCCGACCCAGATACGCAGTATTTT.

In its sample, this clonotype was seen many times. The chain joins TRBV10-3 to TRBJ2-1; D not resolved. The CDR3 loop spans 12 amino acids. Trimming stripped 10 bases from V and 5 bases from J, with 12 bases between. Looked up from germline, CDR1 is ENHRY and CDR2 is SYGVKD. The chain's CDR3 is CATAMVHNEQFF. CDR3 in DNA: TGTGCCACCGCTATGGTCCACAATGAGCAGTTCTTC.

This clonotype was seen ten or more times. The rearrangement joins TRBV28 to TRBJ1-2, with TRBD1 identical over 11 bases. V was pared by 2 bases and J by 4 bases, with 6 bases of the junction left unmatched. CDR1 and CDR2 from the germline V gene are MDHEN and SYDVKM. CDR3 size: 16 residues. DNA of the CDR3: TGTGCCAGCAGTTTAATTGGACAGGGGGCCGGCTATGGCTACACCTTC. It encodes CASSLIGQGAGYGYTF.

The sample holds many counts of this clonotype. This rearrangement joins TRBV20-1 to TRBJ2-5, with TRBD1 identical over 9 bases. The CDR3 spans 14 residues. Germline values: CDR1 DFQATT, CDR2 SNEGSKA (reference sequence). The V segment lost 2 bases and the J segment 5 bases; nucleotides outside the gene matches: 6. The CDR3, as DNA: TGCAGTGCTAGACCGGACAGGGGATGGGAGACCCAGTACTTC. It codes for CSARPDRGWETQYF.

This chain connects TRBV20-1 to TRBJ2-7; TRBD1 matches 8 bases. V was clipped by 6 bases and J by 2 bases; unmatched bases: 15. Germline assignment: CDR1 DFQATT and CDR2 SNEGSKA (reference sequence). The CDR3 has 16 amino acids. Here the CDR3 DNA reads TGCAGTGCCTCCCCTATGACAGGGGTCATTGCCTACGAGCAGTACTTC. Translated, it gives CSASPMTGVIAYEQYF.

This clonotype was observed many times. The chain recombines TRBV7-2 with TRBJ2-7, with 9 positions matching TRBD2. This CDR3 is 15 amino acids long. V lost 1 base and J lost 3; bases outside the gene matches: 4. Germline lookup yields CDR1 SGHTA and CDR2 FQGNSA. CDR3 sequence reads: CASSLGLAVFYEQYF. The CDR3 DNA is TGTGCCAGCAGCTTAGGACTAGCGGTTTTCTACGAGCAGTACTTC.

This clonotype has at least ten counts. The gene calls are TRBV20-1 and TRBJ2-1; 8 bases align to TRBD1. V was clipped by 6 bases and J by 3 bases; unmatched bases: 7. Germline V lookup: CDR1 DFQATT, CDR2 SNEGSKA (reference sequence). The CDR3 runs to 14 residues. CDR3 region: CSARQGMGYNEQFF. For the CDR3, the DNA is TGCAGTGCCAGACAGGGGATGGGCTACAATGAGCAGTTCTTC.

The chain recombines TRBV3-1 with TRBJ2-5, with 12 bases lining up with TRBD2. J lost 1 base, V lost 0 bases, and 6 bases had no gene match. The germline V gene encodes CDR1 LGHDT and CDR2 YNNKEL (reference sequence). The CDR3 is made up of 18 amino acids. The CDR3 nucleotides read TGTGCCAGCAGCCAAGATTGGGCTAGCGGGAGGGCCCAAGAGACCCAGTACTTC. Its translation is CASSQDWASGRAQETQYF.

A few counts support this clonotype. This chain uses TRBV18 with TRBJ1-1; no clear D gene. Trimming pared 6 bases from V and 4 bases from J, leaving 12 bases between. The CDR3 spans 13 residues. Germline loops: CDR1 KGHSH, CDR2 LQKENI. CDR3 loop: CASSQMGSTEAFF. CDR3 DNA: TGTGCCAGCTCTCAAATGGGTAGCACTGAAGCTTTCTTT.

This clonotype has a count of ten or more. The chain has TRBV7-8 and TRBJ2-3; TRBD2 matches 10 bases. Germline-derived CDR1 and CDR2 are SGHVS and FQNEAQ. V was clipped by 6 bases and J by 4 bases; unmatched bases: 16. This CDR3 has 18 amino acids. Here the CDR3 DNA reads TGTGCCAGCAGTCGTCTCCTAGCGGGAGCTGACTGGCCAGATACGCAGTATTTT. Protein: CASSRLLAGADWPDTQYF.